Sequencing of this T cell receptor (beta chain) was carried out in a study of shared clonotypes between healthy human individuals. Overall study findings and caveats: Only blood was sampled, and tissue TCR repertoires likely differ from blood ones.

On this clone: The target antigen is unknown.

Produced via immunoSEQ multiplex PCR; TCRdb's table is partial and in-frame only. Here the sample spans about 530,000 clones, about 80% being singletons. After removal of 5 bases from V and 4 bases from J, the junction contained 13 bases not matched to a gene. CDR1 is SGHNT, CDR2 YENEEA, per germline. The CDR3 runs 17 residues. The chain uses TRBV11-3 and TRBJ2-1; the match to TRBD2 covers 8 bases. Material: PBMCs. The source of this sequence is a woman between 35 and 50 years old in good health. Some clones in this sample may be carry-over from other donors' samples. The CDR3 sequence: CASSRSWVTSGYNEQFF. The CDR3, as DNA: TGTGCCAGCAGCCGATCTTGGGTAACTAGCGGATACAATGAGCAGTTCTTC.